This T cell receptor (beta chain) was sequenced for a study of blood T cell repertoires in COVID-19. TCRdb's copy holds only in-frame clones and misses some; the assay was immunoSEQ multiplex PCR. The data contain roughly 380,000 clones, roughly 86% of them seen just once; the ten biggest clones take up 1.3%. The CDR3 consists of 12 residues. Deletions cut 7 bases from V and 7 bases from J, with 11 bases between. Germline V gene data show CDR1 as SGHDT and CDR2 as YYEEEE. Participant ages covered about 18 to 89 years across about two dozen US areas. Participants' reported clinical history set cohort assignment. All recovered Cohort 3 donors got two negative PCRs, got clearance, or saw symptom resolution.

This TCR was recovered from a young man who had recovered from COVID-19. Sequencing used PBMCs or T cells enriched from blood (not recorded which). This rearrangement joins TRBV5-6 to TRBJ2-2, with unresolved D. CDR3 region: CASARSGGELFF. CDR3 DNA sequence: TGTGCCAGCGCTAGGTCCGGCGGGGAGCTGTTTTTT.